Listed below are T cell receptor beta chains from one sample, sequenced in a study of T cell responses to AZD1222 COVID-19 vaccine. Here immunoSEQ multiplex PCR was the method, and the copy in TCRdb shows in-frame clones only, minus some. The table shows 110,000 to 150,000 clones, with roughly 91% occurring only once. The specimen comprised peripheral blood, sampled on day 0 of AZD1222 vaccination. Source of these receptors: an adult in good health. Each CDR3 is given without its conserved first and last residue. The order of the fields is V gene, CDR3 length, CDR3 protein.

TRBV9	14	ASSVGGGEGTDTQY
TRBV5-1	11	ASSEGQGDEQY
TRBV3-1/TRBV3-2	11	ASSQDRNSPLH
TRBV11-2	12	ASSFRQESDEQY
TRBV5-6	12	ASISSIGAYEQY
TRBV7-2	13	ASSTQRLAGTTQY
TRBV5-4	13	ASRPDRASSYEQY
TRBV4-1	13	ASSPPTGALNEQF
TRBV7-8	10	ASSLSLYEQY
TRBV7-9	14	ASSQVQGATNEKLF
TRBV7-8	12	ASSRDGGFETQY
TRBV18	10	ASSPGAGEQY
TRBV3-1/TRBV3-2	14	ASSLGRDIHNSPLH
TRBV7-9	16	ASSSAGQGAASGNTIY
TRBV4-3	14	ASSQDFGGRSYGYT
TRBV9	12	ASSVEGKPGELF
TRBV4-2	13	ASSQAGDSSYEQY
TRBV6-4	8	ASSLQGRG
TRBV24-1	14	ATSDPGATSYNEQF
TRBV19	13	ASSIAALSGNTIY
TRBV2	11	ACKTEFYTEAF
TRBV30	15	AWSERGARGLRTEAF